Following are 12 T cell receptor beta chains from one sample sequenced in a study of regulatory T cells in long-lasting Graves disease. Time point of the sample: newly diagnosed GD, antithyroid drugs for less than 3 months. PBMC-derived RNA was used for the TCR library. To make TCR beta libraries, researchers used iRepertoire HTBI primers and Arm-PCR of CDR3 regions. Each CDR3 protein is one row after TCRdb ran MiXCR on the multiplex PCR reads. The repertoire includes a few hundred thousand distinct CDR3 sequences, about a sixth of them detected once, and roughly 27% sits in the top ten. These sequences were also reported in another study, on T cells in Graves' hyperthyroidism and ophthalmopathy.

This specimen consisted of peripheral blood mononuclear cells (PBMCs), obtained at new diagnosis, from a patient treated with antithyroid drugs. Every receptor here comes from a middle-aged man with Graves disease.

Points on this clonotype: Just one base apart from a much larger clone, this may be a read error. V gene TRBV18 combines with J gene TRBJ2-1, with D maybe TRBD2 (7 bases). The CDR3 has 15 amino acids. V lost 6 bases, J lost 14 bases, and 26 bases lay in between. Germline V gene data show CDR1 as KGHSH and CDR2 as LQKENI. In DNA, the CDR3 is TGTGCCAGCTCTCCCCCGGTGCGGGGGCTTAGACACGAGTTCTTC. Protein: CASSPPVRGLRHEFF.

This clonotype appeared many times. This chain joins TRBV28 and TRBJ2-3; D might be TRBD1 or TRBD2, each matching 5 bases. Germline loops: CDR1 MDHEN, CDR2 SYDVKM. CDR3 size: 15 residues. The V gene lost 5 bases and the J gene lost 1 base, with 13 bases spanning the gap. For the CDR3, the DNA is TGTGCCAGCAGTGGGGGTGGGGGTCGCACAGATACGCAGTATTTT. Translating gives CASSGGGGRTDTQYF.

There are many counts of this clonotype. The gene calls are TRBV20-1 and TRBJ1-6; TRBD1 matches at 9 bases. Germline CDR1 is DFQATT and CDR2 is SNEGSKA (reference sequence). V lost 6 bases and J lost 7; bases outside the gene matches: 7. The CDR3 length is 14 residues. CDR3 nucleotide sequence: TGCAGTGCAAGGGGACAGGGCCCGAATTCACCCCTCCACTTT. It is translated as CSARGQGPNSPLHF.

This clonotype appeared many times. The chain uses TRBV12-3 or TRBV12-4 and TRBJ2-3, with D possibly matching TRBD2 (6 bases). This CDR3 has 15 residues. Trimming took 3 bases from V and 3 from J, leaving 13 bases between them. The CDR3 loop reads CASSLRLGRTDTQYF. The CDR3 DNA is TGTGCCAGCAGTTTGAGACTAGGGAGGACAGATACGCAGTATTTT.

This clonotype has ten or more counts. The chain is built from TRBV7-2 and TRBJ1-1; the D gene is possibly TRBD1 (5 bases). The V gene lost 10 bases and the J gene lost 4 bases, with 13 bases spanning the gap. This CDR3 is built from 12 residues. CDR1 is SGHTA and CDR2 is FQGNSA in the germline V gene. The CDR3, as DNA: TGTGCCACGGGACGGCGGAGCACTGAAGCTTTCTTT. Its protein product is CATGRRSTEAFF.

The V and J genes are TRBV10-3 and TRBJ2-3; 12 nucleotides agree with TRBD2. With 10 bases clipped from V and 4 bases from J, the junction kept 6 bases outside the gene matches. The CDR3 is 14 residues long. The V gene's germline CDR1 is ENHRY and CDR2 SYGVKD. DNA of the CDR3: TGTGCCAGTCGGACTAGCGGGGTGTCAGATACGCAGTATTTT. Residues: CASRTSGVSDTQYF.

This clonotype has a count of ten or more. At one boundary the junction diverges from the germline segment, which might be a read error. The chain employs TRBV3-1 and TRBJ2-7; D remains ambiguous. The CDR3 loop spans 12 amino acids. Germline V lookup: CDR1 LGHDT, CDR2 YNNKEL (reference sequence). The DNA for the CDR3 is TGTGCCAGCAGCCTCCATTACGGCGTGTTAGACTTC. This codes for CASSLHYGVLDF.

The CDR3 spells CASSPIGGRDYGYTF. CDR3 coding DNA: TGTGCCAGTAGTCCTATTGGGGGGCGAGACTATGGCTACACCTTC. The chain combines TRBV19 with TRBJ1-2; a possible D gene is TRBD1 (6 bases). This CDR3 has 15 amino acids. V was cut by 5 bases and J by 3 bases, with 16 bases left in between. CDR1 and CDR2 from the germline V gene are LNHDA and SQIVND (reference sequence). The variable domain in full, completed from reference TRBV19 and TRBJ1-2, reads DGGITQSPKYLFRKEGQNVTLSCEQNLNHDAMYWYRQDPGQGLRLIYYSQIVNDFQKGDIAEGYSVSREKKESFPLTVTSAQKNPTAFYLCASSPIGGRDYGYTFGSGTRLTVV.

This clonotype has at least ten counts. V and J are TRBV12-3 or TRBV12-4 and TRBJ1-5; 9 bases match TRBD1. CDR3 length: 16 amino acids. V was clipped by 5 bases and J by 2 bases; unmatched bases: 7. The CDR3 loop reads CASSKQGAQGNQPQHF. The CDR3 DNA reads TGTGCCAGCAGTAAACAGGGGGCGCAGGGCAATCAGCCCCAGCATTTT.

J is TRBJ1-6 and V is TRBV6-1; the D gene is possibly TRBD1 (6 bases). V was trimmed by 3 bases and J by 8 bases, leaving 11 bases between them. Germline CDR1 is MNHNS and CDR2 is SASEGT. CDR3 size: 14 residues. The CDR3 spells CASSEAGVDSPLHF. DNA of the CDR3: TGTGCCAGCAGTGAGGCAGGGGTGGATTCACCCCTCCACTTT.

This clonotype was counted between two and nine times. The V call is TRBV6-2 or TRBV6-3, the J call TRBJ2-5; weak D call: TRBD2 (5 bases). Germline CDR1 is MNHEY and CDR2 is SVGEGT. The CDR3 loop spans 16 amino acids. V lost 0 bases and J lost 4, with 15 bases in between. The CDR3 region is CASSYSRLARGETQYF. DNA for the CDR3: TGTGCCAGCAGTTACTCTCGTCTAGCTCGGGGAGAGACCCAGTACTTC.

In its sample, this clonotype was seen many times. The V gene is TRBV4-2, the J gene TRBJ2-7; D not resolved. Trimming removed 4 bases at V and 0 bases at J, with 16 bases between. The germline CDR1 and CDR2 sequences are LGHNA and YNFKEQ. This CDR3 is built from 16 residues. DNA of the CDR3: TGTGCCAGCAGCCGGTATATCTCAGGTGTCTCCTACGAGCAGTACTTC. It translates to CASSRYISGVSYEQYF.